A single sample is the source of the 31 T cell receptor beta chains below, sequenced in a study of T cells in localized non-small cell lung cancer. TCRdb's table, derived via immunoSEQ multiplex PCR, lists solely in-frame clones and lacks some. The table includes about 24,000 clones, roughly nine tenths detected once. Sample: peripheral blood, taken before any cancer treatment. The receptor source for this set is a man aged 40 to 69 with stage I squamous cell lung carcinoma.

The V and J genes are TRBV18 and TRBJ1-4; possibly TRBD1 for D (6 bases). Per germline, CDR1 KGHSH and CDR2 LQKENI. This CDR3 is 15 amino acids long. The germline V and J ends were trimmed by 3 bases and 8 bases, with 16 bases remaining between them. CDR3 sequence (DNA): TGTGCCAGCTCACCTCGAGGGGGGGTCGGCGAAAAACTGTTTTTT. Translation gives CASSPRGGVGEKLFF.

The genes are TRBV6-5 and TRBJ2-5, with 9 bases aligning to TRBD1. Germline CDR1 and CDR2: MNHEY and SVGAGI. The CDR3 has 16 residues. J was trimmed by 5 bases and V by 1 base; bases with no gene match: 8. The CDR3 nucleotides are TGTGCCAGCAGTTACTTAACAGGGGGCAGTATGGAGACCCAGTACTTC. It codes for CASSYLTGGSMETQYF.

CDR3 sequence: CASSTQGLEGNTIYF. The CDR3 bases are TGTGCCAGCAGTACACAGGGTTTGGAAGGAAACACCATATATTTT. J is TRBJ1-3 and V is TRBV2; possible D gene TRBD1, 6 bases. Germline loops: CDR1 SNHLY, CDR2 FYNNEI. CDR3 length equals 15 residues. The V gene lost 5 bases and the J gene lost 4 bases, with 15 bases spanning the gap. Looking up the rest from reference TRBV2 and TRBJ1-3 gives the full variable domain: EPEVTQTPSHQVTQMGQEVILRCVPISNHLYFYWYRQILGQKVEFLVSFYNNEISEKSEIFDDQFSVERPDGSNFTLKIRSTKLEDSAMYFCASSTQGLEGNTIYFGEGSWLTVV.

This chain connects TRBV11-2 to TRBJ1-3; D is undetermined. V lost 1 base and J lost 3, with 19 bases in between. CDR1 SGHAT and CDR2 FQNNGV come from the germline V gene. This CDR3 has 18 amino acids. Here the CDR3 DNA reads TGTGCCAGCAGCTTAGTACCCCGGAGAGGGCCTGGTGGAAACACCATATATTTT. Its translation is CASSLVPRRGPGGNTIYF.

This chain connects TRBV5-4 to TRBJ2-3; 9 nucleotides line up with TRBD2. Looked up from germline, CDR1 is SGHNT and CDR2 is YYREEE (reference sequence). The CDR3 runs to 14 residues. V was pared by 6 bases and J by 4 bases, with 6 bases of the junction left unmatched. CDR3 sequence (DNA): TGTGCCAGCACCCTAGCGGGGCGGGCAGATACGCAGTATTTT. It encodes CASTLAGRADTQYF.

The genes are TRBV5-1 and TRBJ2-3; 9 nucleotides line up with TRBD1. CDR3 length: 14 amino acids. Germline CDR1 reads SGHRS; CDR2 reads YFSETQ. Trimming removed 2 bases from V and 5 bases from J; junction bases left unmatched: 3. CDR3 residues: CASSFGTGIDTQYF. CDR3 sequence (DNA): TGCGCCAGCAGCTTTGGGACAGGGATAGATACGCAGTATTTT.

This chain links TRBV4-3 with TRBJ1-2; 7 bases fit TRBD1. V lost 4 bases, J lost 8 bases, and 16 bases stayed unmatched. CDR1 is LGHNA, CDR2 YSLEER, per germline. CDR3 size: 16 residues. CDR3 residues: CASSRQQRGRGGGYTF. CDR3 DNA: TGCGCCAGCAGCCGTCAGCAGAGGGGGCGGGGCGGCGGCTACACCTTC.

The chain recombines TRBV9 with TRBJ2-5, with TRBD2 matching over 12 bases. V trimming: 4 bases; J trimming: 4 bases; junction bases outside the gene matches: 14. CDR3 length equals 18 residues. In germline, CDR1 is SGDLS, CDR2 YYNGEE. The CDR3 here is CASSPRLAGALKGETQYF. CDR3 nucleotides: TGTGCCAGCAGCCCCCGACTAGCGGGGGCCTTAAAAGGAGAGACCCAGTACTTC.

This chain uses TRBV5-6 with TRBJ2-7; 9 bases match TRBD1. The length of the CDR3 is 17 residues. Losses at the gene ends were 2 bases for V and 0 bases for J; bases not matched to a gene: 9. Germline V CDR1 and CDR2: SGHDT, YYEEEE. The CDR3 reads CASSFWGTGLSSYEQYF. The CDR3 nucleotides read TGTGCCAGCAGCTTCTGGGGGACAGGGCTTAGCTCCTACGAGCAGTACTTC. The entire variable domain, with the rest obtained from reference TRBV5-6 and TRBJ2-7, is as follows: DAGVTQSPTHLIKTRGQQVTLRCSPKSGHDTVSWYQQALGQGPQFIFQYYEEEERQRGNFPDRFSGHQFPNYSSELNVNALLLGDSALYLCASSFWGTGLSSYEQYFGPGTRLTVT.

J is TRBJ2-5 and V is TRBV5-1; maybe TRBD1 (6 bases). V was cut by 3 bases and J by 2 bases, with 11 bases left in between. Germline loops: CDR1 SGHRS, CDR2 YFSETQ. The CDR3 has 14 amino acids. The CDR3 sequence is CASSSRTVQETQYF. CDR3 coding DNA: TGCGCCAGCAGCTCCAGGACAGTACAAGAGACCCAGTACTTC. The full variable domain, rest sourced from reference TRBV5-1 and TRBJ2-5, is KAGVTQTPRYLIKTRGQQVTLSCSPISGHRSVSWYQQTPGQGLQFLFEYFSETQRNKGNFPGRFSGRQFSNSRSEMNVSTLELGDSALYLCASSSRTVQETQYFGPGTRLLVL.

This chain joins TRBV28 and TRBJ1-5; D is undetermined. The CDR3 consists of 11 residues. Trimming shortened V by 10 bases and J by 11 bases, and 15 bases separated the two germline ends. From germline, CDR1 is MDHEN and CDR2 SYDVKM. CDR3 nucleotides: TGTGCCACTCTCGGCCGGTCCACCCAGCATTTT. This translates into CATLGRSTQHF.

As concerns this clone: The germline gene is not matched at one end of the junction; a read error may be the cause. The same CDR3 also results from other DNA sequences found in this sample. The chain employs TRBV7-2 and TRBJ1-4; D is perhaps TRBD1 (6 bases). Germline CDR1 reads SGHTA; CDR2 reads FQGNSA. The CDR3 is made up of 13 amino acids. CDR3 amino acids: CASSWGRSGELFF. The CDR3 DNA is TGCGCCAGCAGCTGGGGGAGATCAGGGGAACTGTTTTTT.

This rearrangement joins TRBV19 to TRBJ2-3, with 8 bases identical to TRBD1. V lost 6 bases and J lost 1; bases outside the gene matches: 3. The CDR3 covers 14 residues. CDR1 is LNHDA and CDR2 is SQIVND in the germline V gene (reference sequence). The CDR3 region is CASRVTGGTDTQYF. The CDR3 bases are TGTGCCAGTAGGGTGACAGGGGGCACAGATACGCAGTATTTT.

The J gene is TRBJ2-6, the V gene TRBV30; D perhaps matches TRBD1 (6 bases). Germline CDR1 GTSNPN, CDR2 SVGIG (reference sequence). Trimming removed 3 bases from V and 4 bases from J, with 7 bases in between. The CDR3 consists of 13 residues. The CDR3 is CAWSRGGANVLTF. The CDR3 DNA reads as TGTGCCTGGAGCAGGGGAGGGGCCAACGTCCTGACTTTC.

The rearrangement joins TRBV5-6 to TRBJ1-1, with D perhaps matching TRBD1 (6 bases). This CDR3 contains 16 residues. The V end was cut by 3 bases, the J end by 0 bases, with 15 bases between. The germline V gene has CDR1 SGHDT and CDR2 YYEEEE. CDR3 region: CASSWATGYLNTEAFF. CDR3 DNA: TGTGCCAGCAGCTGGGCAACAGGGTATTTGAACACTGAAGCTTTCTTT.

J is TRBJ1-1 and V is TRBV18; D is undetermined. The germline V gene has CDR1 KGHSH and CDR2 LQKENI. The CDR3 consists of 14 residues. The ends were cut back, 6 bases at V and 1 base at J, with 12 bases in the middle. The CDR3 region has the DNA TGTGCCAGCTCGACCAACGGACGGAACACTGAAGCTTTCTTT. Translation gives CASSTNGRNTEAFF. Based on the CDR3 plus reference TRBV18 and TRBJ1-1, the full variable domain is NAGVMQNPRHLVRRRGQEARLRCSPMKGHSHVYWYRQLPEEGLKFMVYLQKENIIDESGMPKERFSAEFPKEGPSILRIQQVVRGDSAAYFCASSTNGRNTEAFFGQGTRLTVV.

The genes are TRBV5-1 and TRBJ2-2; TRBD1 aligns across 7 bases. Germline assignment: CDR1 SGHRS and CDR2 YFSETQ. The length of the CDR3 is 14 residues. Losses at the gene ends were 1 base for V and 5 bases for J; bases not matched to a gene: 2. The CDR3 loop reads CASSLTGETGELFF. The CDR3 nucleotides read TGCGCCAGCAGCTTGACAGGGGAAACCGGGGAGCTGTTTTTT.

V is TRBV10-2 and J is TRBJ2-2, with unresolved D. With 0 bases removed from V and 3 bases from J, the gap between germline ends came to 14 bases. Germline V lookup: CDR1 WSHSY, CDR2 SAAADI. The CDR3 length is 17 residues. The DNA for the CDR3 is TGCGCCAGCAGTGAGTCGTGGGTTGCCCTAGACACCGGGGAGCTGTTTTTT. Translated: CASSESWVALDTGELFF.

Here the CDR3 DNA reads TGTGCCAGCAGTTGGGACAAAAATCAGCCCCAGCATTTT. Protein product: CASSWDKNQPQHF. The chain recombines TRBV27 with TRBJ1-5; D is perhaps TRBD1 (6 bases). The V gene's germline CDR1 is MNHEY and CDR2 SMNVEV (reference sequence). V lost 4 bases and J 4 bases, leaving 8 bases between the germline ends. There are 13 residues in the CDR3.

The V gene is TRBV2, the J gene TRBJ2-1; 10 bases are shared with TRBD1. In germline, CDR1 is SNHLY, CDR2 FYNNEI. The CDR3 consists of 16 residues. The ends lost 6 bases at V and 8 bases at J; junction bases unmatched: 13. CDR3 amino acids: CASRRLTDRGGHEQFF. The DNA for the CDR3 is TGTGCCAGCAGGCGACTAACGGACAGGGGGGGTCATGAGCAGTTCTTC.

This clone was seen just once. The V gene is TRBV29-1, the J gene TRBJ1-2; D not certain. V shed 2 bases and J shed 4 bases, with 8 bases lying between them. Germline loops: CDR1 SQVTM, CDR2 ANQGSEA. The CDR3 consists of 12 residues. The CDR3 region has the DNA TGCAGCGTTGAACAGGCTCCCTATGGCTACACCTTC. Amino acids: CSVEQAPYGYTF.

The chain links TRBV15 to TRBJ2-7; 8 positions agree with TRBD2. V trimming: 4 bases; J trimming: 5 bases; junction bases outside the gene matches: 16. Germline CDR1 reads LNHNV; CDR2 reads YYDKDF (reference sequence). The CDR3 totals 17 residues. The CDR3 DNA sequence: TGTGCCACCAGCAAAAATTTAGCGGGGTTGGTTAGCGACGAGCAGTACTTC. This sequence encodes CATSKNLAGLVSDEQYF. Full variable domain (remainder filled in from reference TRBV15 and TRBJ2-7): DAMVIQNPRYQVTQFGKPVTLSCSQTLNHNVMYWYQQKSSQAPKLLFHYYDKDFNNEADTPDNFQSRRPNTSFCFLDIRSPGLGDTAMYLCATSKNLAGLVSDEQYFGPGTRLTVT.

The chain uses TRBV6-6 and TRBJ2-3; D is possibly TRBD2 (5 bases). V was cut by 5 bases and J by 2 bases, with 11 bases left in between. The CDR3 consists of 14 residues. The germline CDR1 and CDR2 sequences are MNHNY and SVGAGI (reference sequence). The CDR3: CASSKDSHTDTQYF. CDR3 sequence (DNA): TGTGCCAGCAGTAAGGACTCCCACACAGATACGCAGTATTTT.

The CDR3: CAWSATGTEETQYF. The CDR3 DNA sequence: TGTGCCTGGAGCGCTACCGGGACAGAAGAGACCCAGTACTTC. The J gene is TRBJ2-5, the V gene TRBV30, with 7 bases aligning to TRBD1. Germline V gene sequence: CDR1 GTSNPN, CDR2 SVGIG (reference sequence). The CDR3 has 14 amino acids. J was trimmed by 3 bases and V by 3 bases; bases with no gene match: 7.

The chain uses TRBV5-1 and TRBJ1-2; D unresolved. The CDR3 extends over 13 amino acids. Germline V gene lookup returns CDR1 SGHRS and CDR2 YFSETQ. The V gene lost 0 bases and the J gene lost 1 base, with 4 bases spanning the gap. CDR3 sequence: CASSLGVNYGYTF. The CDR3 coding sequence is TGCGCCAGCAGCTTGGGGGTTAACTATGGCTACACCTTC.

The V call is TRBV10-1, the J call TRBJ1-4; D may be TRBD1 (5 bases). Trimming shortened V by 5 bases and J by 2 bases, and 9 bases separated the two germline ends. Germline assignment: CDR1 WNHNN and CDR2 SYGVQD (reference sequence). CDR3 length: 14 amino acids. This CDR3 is CASSSRGTNEKLFF. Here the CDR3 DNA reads TGCGCCAGCAGTTCCCGGGGGACTAATGAAAAACTGTTTTTT.

The CDR3 sequence: CASRRNRAEANVLTF. CDR3 nucleotides: TGTGCCAGCAGGAGGAACAGGGCTGAGGCCAACGTCCTGACTTTC. The J gene is TRBJ2-6, the V gene TRBV6-5; D possibly corresponds to TRBD1 (6 bases). Germline V gene lookup returns CDR1 MNHEY and CDR2 SVGAGI. V was pared by 6 bases and J by 6 bases, with 15 bases between. The CDR3 loop spans 15 amino acids.

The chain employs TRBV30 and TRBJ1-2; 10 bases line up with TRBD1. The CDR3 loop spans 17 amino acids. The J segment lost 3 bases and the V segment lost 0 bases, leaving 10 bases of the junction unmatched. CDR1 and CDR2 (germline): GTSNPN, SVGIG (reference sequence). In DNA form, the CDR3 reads TGTGCCTGGAGTGTACTGCCCCGACAGGGGGCGGACTATGGCTACACCTTC. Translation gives CAWSVLPRQGADYGYTF.

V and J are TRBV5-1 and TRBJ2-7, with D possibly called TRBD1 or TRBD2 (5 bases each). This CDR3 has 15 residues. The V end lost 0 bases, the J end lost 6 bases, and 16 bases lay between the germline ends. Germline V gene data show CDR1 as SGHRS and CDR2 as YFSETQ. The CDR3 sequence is CASSLVGTATGEQYF. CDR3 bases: TGCGCCAGCAGCTTGGTAGGGACGGCAACAGGCGAGCAGTACTTC. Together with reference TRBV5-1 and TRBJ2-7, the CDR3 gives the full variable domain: KAGVTQTPRYLIKTRGQQVTLSCSPISGHRSVSWYQQTPGQGLQFLFEYFSETQRNKGNFPGRFSGRQFSNSRSEMNVSTLELGDSALYLCASSLVGTATGEQYFGPGTRLTVT.

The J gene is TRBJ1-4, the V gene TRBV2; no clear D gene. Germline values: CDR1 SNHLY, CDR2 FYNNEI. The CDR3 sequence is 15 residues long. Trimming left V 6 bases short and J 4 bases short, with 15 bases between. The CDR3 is CASSTVGLGNEKLFF. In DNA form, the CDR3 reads TGTGCCAGCAGCACGGTGGGTCTAGGTAATGAAAAACTGTTTTTT.

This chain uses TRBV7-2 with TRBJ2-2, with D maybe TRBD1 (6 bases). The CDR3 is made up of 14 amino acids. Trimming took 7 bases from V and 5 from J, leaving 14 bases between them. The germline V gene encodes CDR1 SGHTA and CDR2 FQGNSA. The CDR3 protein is CASTKGHMTGELFF. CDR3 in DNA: TGTGCCAGCACCAAGGGACACATGACCGGGGAGCTGTTTTTT.